This T cell receptor beta chain originates from a study of breast tumors, draining lymph nodes, adjacent tissues. CDR1 MNHNY and CDR2 SVGAGI come from the germline V gene (reference sequence). The V segment lost 2 bases and the J segment 6 bases; nucleotides outside the gene matches: 5. CDR3 size: 15 residues. Via MiXCR, TCRdb re-called the multiplex PCR reads, giving one row per CDR3 protein. The sample holds 100,000 to 150,000 distinct CDR3 sequences; around 22% are singletons and the top ten take about 2.4%. Samples came from axillary lymph nodes draining the breast cancer. Source material: axillary lymph node tissue. This TCR derives from a female donor with breast cancer. Some clones in this sample may be carry-over from other donors' samples. The chain has TRBV6-6 and TRBJ2-1; 9 nucleotides align to TRBD1. This CDR3 is CASSYGGQGSNEQFF. In DNA, the CDR3 is TGTGCCAGCAGTTACGGGGGACAGGGAAGCAATGAGCAGTTCTTC.